The T cell receptor (beta chain) under discussion was sequenced for a study of brain T cells in children with intractable seizures (dated by TCRdb to about 2021). Broadly, across the study: A NanoString immunology panel was first used to screen resected brain tissue from roughly 52 pediatric epilepsy surgery cases for immune gene transcripts. About 70% of the 12 selected surgery cases also had pre-surgery blood sequenced, which left four cases with brain tissue only. Study-wide conclusions, independent of this receptor: Sequencing depth differed between pre- and post-surgery blood, so clones missing from the pre-surgery sample may reflect undersampling. Viral specificity was inferred only from CDR3 sequence similarity, and patients' HCMV serostatus was unknown.

This clone was recorded only once. There is no known antigen for this receptor. Base qualities were left out, and no much larger clone turns up one base away. V and J are truncated by 0 bases and 1 base respectively, leaving an intervening sequence of 9 bases. As encoded in the germline V gene, CDR1 is LGHNA while CDR2 is YNFKEQ. Inclusive of the bounding cysteine and phenylalanine, the CDR3 is 15 residues long. Solely the CDR3 DNA is kept, with 45 bases framed from the first base. This specimen's time point label, per the study, means: blood from clinic visit 5 months post-surgery; TSC patient then seizure free. The surgery cases showing the highest brain T cell transcript signatures were chosen for TCR beta chain sequencing of brain tissue and, when available, of blood. Before surgery, patients had received at least one anti-epileptic drug. The TCR-sequenced patients were children whose drug-resistant epilepsy was caused by tuberous sclerosis complex, focal cortical dysplasia, Rasmussen encephalitis or hemimegalencephaly. Bulk genomic DNA was extracted from unsorted brain tissue and whole blood with the Monarch genomic DNA purification kit.

TCR beta chain sequences were generated from genomic DNA using the immunoSEQ assay. Regarding the original processing steps: Any CDR3 sequence that did not begin with the conserved framework cysteine at position 104 was removed by hand. Clonality was calculated as one minus the normalized Shannon's Diversity Index, with values ranging from 0 (maximal diversity) to 1 (oligoclonal). Chi-squared comparison-of-proportions tests were used to check whether the frequency of the same CDR3 differed between samples, for example brain versus blood. Public clonotypes were identified through searches of immuneACCESS, and similarity to known antiviral clonotypes was evaluated with the VDJdb browser. TCRdb mirrors the immuneACCESS table, restricted to in-frame sequences. Some clones are absent from its copies; in checked studies, under half trace to an unresolved V gene, and the reason for the others is unknown. Clone size and the V and J calls come from that table; the DNA yielded D and trimming. Counted in this sample were about 340,000 clones; over 90% of them appeared once. The ten largest clonotypes hold 5% to 7% of the sample.

The chain is encoded by TRBV4-2 joined to TRBJ1-1; no confident D gene assignment can be made. This TCR was sampled from a boy under three years old with tuberous sclerosis and intractable seizures. The sample in question was peripheral blood, obtained less than 6 months after surgery. For the CDR3, the sequence is CASSQDVLGNTEAFF. The DNA reads TGTGCCAGCAGCCAAGATGTTTTGGGGAACACTGAAGCTTTCTTT.